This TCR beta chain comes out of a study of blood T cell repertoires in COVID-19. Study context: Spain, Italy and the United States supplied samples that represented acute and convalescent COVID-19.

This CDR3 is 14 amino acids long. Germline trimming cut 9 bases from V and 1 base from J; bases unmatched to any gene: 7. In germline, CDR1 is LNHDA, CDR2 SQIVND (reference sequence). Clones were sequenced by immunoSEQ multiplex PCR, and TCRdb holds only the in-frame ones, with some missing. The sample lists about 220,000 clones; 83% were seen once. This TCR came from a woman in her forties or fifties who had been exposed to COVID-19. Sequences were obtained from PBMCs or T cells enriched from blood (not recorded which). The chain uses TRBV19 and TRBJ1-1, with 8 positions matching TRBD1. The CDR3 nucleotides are TGTGCCAGCACGAAGGGACAGGAGAACACTGAAGCTTTCTTT. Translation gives CASTKGQENTEAFF.